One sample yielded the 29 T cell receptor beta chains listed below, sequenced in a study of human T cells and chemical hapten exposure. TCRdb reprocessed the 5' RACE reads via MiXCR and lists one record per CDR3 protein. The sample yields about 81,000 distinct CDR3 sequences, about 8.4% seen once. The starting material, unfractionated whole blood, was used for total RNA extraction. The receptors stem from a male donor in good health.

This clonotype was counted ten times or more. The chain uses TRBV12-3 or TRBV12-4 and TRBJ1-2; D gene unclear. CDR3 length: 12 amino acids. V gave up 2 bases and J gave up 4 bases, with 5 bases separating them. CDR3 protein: CASSLPGYGYTF. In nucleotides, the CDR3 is TGTGCCAGCAGTTTACCTGGCTATGGCTACACCTTC.

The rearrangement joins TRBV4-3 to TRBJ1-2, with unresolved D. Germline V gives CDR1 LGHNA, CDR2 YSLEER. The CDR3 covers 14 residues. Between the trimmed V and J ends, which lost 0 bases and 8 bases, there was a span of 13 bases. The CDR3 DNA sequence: TGCGCCAGCAGCCAAGAAGTCAGGCTGTGGGGCTACACCTTC. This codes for CASSQEVRLWGYTF.

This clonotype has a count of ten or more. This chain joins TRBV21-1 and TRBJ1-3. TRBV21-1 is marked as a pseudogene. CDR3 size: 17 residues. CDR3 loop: CASSKRRILSSGNTIYF. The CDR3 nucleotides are TGTGCCAGCAGCAAACGGCGGATACTGAGCTCTGGAAACACCATATATTTT.

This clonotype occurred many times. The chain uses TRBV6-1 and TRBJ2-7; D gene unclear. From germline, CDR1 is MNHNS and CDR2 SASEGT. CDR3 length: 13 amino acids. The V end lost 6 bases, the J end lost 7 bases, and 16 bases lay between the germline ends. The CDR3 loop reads CASSNPPGWEQYF. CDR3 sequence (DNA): TGTGCCAGCAGCAACCCTCCTGGTTGGGAGCAGTACTTC.

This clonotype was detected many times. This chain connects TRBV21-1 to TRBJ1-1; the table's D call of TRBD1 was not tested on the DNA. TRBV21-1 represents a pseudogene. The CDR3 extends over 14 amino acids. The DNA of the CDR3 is TGTGCCAGCAGCCGACAGGGGCGGACCACTGAAGCTTTCTTT. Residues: CASSRQGRTTEAFF.

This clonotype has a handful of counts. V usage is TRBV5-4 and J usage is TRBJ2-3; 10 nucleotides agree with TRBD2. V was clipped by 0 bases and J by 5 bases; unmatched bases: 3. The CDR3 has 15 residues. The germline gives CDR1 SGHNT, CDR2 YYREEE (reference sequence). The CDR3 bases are TGTGCCAGCAGCTTGGCTAGCGGGGGCGGAGATACGCAGTATTTT. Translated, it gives CASSLASGGGDTQYF. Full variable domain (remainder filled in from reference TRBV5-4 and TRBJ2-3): ETGVTQSPTHLIKTRGQQVTLRCSSQSGHNTVSWYQQALGQGPQFIFQYYREEENGRGNFPPRFSGLQFPNYSSELNVNALELDDSALYLCASSLASGGGDTQYFGPGTRLTVL.

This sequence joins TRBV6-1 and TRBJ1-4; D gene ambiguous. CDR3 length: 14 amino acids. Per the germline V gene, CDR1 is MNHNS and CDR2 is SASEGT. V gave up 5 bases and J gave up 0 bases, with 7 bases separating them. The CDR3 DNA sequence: TGTGCCAGCAGTAGCCGTGCAACTAATGAAAAACTGTTTTTT. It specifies CASSSRATNEKLFF.

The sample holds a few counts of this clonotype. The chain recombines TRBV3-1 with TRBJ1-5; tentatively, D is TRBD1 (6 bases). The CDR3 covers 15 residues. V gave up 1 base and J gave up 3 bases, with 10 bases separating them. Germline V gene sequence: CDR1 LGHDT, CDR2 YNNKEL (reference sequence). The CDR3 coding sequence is TGTGCCAGCAGCCAAGGACAGGCCGCCAATCAGCCCCAGCATTTT. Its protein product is CASSQGQAANQPQHF.

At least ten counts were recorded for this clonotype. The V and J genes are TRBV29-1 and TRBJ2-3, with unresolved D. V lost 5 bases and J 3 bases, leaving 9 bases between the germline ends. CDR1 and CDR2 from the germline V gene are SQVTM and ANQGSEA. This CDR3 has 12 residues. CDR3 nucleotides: TGCAGCGTTATTCCCTGGACAGATACGCAGTATTTT. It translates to CSVIPWTDTQYF.

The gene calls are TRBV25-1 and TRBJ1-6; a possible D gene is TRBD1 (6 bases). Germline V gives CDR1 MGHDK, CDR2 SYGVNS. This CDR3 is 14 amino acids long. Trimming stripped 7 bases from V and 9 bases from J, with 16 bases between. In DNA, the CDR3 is TGTGCCAGCACCCCCGGGGGCGGTGGTTCACCCCTCCACTTT. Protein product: CASTPGGGGSPLHF.

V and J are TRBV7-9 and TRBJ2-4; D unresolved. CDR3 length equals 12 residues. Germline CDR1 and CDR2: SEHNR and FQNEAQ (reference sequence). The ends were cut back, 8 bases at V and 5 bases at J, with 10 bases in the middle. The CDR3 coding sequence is TGTGCCAGCGGGGTAGCTCAAAACATTCAGTACTTC. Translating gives CASGVAQNIQYF. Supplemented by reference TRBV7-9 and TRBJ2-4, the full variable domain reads DTGVSQNPRHKITKRGQNVTFRCDPISEHNRLYWYRQTLGQGPEFLTYFQNEAQLEKSRLLSDRFSAERPKGSFSTLEIQRTEQGDSAMYLCASGVAQNIQYFGAGTRLSVL.

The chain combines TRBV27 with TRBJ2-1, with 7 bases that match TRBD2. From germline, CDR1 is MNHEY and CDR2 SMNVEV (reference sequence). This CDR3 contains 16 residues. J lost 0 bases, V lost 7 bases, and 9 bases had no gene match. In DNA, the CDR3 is TGTGCCAGCATCCCGACTAGCAGAAGCTCCTACAATGAGCAGTTCTTC. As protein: CASIPTSRSSYNEQFF.

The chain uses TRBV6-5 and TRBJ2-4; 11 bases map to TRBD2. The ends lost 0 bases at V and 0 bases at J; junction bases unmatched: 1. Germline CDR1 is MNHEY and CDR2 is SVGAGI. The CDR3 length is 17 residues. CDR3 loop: CASSYSTSGVAKNIQYF. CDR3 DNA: TGTGCCAGCAGTTACTCGACTAGCGGGGTAGCCAAAAACATTCAGTACTTC.

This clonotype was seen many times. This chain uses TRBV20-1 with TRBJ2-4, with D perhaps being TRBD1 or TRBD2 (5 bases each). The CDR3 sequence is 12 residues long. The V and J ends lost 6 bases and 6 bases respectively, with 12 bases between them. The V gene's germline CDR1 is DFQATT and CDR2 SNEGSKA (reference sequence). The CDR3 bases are TGCAGTGCACGGGACCACTCAAACATTCAGTACTTC. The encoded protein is CSARDHSNIQYF.

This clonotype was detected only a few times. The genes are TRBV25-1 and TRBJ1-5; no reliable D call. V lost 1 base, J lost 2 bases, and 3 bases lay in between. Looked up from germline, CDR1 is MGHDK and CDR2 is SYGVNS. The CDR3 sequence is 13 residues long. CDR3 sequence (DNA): TGTGCCAGCAGTGAATTCGGCAATCAGCCCCAGCATTTT. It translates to CASSEFGNQPQHF.

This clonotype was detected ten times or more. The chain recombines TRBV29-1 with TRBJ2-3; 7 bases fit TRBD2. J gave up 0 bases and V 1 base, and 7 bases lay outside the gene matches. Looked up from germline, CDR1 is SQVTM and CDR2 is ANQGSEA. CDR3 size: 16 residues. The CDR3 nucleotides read TGCAGCGTTGAAGTTTCGAGGGGAGGGAGCACAGATACGCAGTATTTT. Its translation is CSVEVSRGGSTDTQYF.

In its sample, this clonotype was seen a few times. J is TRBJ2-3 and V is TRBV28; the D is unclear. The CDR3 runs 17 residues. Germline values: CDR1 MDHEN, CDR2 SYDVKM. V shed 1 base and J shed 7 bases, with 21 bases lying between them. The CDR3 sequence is CASSLSPETSPANTQYF. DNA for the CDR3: TGTGCCAGCAGTTTATCGCCGGAGACAAGTCCAGCAAATACGCAGTATTTT.

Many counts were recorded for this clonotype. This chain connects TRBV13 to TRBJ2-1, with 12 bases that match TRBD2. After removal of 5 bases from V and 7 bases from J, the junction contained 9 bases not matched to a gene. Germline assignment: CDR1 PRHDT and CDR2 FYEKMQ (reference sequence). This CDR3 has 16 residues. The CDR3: CASSVRTSGITNEQFF. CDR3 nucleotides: TGTGCCAGCAGCGTCCGGACTAGCGGGATTACGAATGAGCAGTTCTTC.

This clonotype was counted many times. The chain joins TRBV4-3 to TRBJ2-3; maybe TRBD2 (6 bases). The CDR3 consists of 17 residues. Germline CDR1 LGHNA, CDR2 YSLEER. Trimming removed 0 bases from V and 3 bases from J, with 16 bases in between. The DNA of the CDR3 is TGCGCCAGCAGCCAAGAAGGCGGGGTCATCAGGACAGATACGCAGTATTTT. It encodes CASSQEGGVIRTDTQYF.

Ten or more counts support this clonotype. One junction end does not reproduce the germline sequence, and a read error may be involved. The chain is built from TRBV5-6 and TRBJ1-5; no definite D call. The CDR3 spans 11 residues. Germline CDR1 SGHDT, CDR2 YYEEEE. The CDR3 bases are TGTGCCAGCAGCTTGGGACCGCACAGAGATTTT. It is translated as CASSLGPHRDF. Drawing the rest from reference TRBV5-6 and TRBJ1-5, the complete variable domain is DAGVTQSPTHLIKTRGQQVTLRCSPKSGHDTVSWYQQALGQGPQFIFQYYEEEERQRGNFPDRFSGHQFPNYSSELNVNALLLGDSALYLCASSLGPHRDFGDGTRLSIL.

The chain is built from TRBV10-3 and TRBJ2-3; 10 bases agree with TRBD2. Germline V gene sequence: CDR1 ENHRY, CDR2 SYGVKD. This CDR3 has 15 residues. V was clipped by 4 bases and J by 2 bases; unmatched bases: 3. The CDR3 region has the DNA TGTGCCATCAGTGGGACTAGCGGAGACACAGATACGCAGTATTTT. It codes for CAISGTSGDTDTQYF.

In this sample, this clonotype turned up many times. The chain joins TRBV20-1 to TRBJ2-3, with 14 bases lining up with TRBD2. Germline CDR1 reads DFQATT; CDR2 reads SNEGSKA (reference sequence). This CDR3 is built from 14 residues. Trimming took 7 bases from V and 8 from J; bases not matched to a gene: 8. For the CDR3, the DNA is TGCAGTGTTAAGGGACTAGCGGGAGAAGTTACGCAGTATTTT. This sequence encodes CSVKGLAGEVTQYF.

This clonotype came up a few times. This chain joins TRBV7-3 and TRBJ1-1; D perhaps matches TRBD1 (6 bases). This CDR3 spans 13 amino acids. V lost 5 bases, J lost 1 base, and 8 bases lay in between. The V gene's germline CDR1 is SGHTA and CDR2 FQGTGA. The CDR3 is CASSTDRNTEAFF. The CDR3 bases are TGTGCCAGCAGCACGGACAGGAACACTGAAGCTTTCTTT.

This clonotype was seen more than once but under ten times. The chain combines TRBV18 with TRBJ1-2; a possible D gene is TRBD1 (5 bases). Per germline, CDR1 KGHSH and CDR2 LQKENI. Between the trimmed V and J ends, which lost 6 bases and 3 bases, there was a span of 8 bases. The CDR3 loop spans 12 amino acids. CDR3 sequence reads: CASSDRDYGYTF. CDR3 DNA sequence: TGTGCCAGCTCCGACAGAGACTATGGCTACACCTTC.

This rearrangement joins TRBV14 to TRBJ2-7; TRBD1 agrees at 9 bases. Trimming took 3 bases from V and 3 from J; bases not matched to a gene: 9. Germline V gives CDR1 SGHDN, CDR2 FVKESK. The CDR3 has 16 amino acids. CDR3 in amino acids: CASSQSPGQGVYEQYF. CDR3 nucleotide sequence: TGTGCCAGCAGCCAGTCCCCGGGACAGGGAGTCTACGAGCAGTACTTC.

The CDR3 region has the DNA TGTGCCAGCAGCTTAGGCACTAGCGGGAACTCCTACAATGAGCAGTTCTTC. Its protein product is CASSLGTSGNSYNEQFF. The rearrangement uses TRBV7-8 and TRBJ2-1; 10 bases fit TRBD2. V lost 1 base to trimming and J lost 0 bases; unmatched junction nucleotides: 3. Per the germline V gene, CDR1 is SGHVS and CDR2 is FQNEAQ. The CDR3 is 17 amino acids.

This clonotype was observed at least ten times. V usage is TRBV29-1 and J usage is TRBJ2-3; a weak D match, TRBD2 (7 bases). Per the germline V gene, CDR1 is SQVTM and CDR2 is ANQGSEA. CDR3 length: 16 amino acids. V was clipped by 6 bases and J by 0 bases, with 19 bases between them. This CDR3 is CSVERGGPSSTDTQYF. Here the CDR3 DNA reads TGCAGCGTGGAAAGGGGGGGGCCCTCTAGCACAGATACGCAGTATTTT.

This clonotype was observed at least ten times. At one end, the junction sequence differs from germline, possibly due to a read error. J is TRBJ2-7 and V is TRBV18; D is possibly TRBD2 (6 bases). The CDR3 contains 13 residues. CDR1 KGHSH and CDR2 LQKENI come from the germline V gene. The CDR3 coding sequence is TGTGCCAGCTCACCGCAAGACCGGGGGTCGGGGTGCTTC. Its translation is CASSPQDRGSGCF.

The CDR3 here is CASSYTLSGNQPQHF. CDR3 coding DNA: TGTGCCAGCAGTTACACCCTCTCGGGCAATCAGCCCCAGCATTTT. The chain carries TRBV6-2 or TRBV6-3 and TRBJ1-5; no clear D gene. CDR1 is MNHEY and CDR2 is SVGEGT in the germline V gene. The CDR3 loop spans 15 amino acids. V gave up 2 bases and J gave up 2 bases, with 10 bases separating them.